A selection of T cell receptor beta chains follows, all from one sample in a study of blood T cell repertoires in COVID-19. TCRdb keeps only in-frame clones here, not all; method: immunoSEQ multiplex PCR. The sample lists about 53,000 clones, approximately 84% occurring once. The sequencing input was peripheral blood. Receptors were obtained from a human donor in a cohort sampled during active COVID-19. CDR3s include the opening cysteine and the closing phenylalanine or tryptophan. Fields, in order: J gene, D gene, V gene, clone size, CDR3 protein, CDR3 DNA. D genes are given only for firm matches. The size entry is marked missing in some rows and otherwise reads once, few, many or a size class.

J: TRBJ1-6
D: NA
V: TRBV11-2
size: NA
CDR3: CASSFGQSNSPLHF
DNA: TGTGCCAGCAGCTTCGGACAGAGTAATTCACCCCTCCACTTT

J: TRBJ2-1
D: TRBD2
V: TRBV5-4
size: NA
CDR3: CASSLGLREENEQFF
DNA: TGTGCCAGCAGCTTGGGTCTGCGGGAGGAAAATGAGCAGTTCTTC

J: TRBJ2-3
D: NA
V: TRBV10-1
size: NA
CDR3: CASGGAGDTQYF
DNA: TGCGCCAGCGGGGGGGCTGGCGATACGCAGTATTTT

J: TRBJ2-5
D: TRBD2
V: TRBV15
size: NA
CDR3: CATSRDWTSGTHQETQYF
DNA: TGTGCCACCAGCAGAGATTGGACTAGCGGGACGCACCAAGAGACCCAGTACTTC

J: TRBJ2-7
D: NA
V: TRBV3-1/TRBV3-2
size: NA
CDR3: CASSQEGLGSYEQYF
DNA: TGTGCCAGCAGCCAAGAAGGCCTAGGCTCCTACGAGCAGTACTTC

J: TRBJ1-1
D: NA
V: TRBV5-1
size: NA
CDR3: CASSLELGPTEAFF
DNA: TGCGCCAGCAGCTTGGAGTTGGGGCCCACTGAAGCTTTCTTT

J: TRBJ1-1
D: TRBD1
V: TRBV18
size: NA
CDR3: CASQGVESTEAFF
DNA: TGTGCCAGCCAGGGGGTGGAATCCACTGAAGCTTTCTTT

J: TRBJ2-7
D: NA
V: TRBV4-3
size: few
CDR3: CASSQATNRDPHYF
DNA: TGCGCCAGCAGCCAAGCGACGAACAGGGACCCCCATTACTTC

J: TRBJ2-7
D: NA
V: TRBV21-1
size: few
CDR3: CASSALSHGVHEQYF
DNA: TGTGCCAGCAGCGCCCTAAGTCACGGGGTGCACGAGCAGTACTTC

J: TRBJ2-4
D: NA
V: TRBV19
size: NA
CDR3: CASSIPGAGRNIQYF
DNA: TGTGCCAGTAGTATTCCCGGGGCCGGGAGAAACATTCAGTACTTC

J: TRBJ2-1
D: NA
V: TRBV20-1
size: NA
CDR3: CSASTEDEQFF
DNA: TGCAGTGCTAGCACCGAGGATGAGCAGTTCTTC

J: TRBJ1-2
D: TRBD1
V: TRBV7-6
size: NA
CDR3: CASSLDQGAGYGYTF
DNA: TGTGCCAGCAGCTTAGACCAGGGGGCTGGGTATGGCTACACCTTC

J: TRBJ2-7
D: NA
V: TRBV7-9
size: once
CDR3: CASSLGRSSYEQYF
DNA: TGTGCCAGCAGCTTAGGTCGGAGTTCCTACGAGCAGTACTTC

J: TRBJ2-3
D: NA
V: TRBV7-9
size: NA
CDR3: CASRLTEDTQYF
DNA: TGTGCCAGCAGACTGACAGAGGATACGCAGTATTTT

J: TRBJ2-7
D: NA
V: TRBV11-2
size: NA
CDR3: CASSTSYEQYF
DNA: TGTGCCAGCAGTACTTCCTACGAGCAGTACTTC

J: TRBJ2-7
D: NA
V: TRBV2
size: NA
CDR3: CASSAGLTYEQYF
DNA: TGTGCCAGCAGTGCAGGGTTGACCTACGAGCAGTACTTC

J: TRBJ1-6
D: NA
V: TRBV5-5
size: few
CDR3: CASSLVLLQSPLHF
DNA: TGTGCCAGCAGCTTGGTCCTTTTACAGTCACCCCTCCACTTT

J: TRBJ1-3
D: NA
V: TRBV19
size: NA
CDR3: CASSMGGTSGNTIYF
DNA: TGTGCCAGTAGTATGGGGGGAACCTCTGGAAACACCATATATTTT

J: TRBJ2-7
D: TRBD1
V: TRBV6-5
size: once
CDR3: CASEGQGAYEQYF
DNA: TGTGCCAGTGAGGGGCAGGGGGCTTACGAGCAGTACTTC

J: TRBJ1-1
D: NA
V: TRBV12-3/TRBV12-4
size: NA
CDR3: CASRGWFTEAFF
DNA: TGTGCCAGTCGGGGGTGGTTCACTGAAGCTTTCTTT

J: TRBJ2-1
D: TRBD2
V: TRBV25-1
size: NA
CDR3: CASSEWSGGSYNEQFF
DNA: TGTGCCAGCAGTGAATGGAGCGGGGGGTCCTACAATGAGCAGTTCTTC

J: TRBJ1-1
D: NA
V: TRBV5-1
size: NA
CDR3: CASSNNREEAFF
DNA: TGCGCCAGCAGCAATAACAGGGAGGAAGCTTTCTTT

J: TRBJ2-3
D: TRBD2
V: TRBV5-1
size: NA
CDR3: CASSLARGGARGTQYF
DNA: TGCGCCAGCAGCTTGGCGCGCGGGGGGGCCCGGGGTACGCAGTATTTT

J: TRBJ1-4
D: NA
V: TRBV19
size: NA
CDR3: CASSMAGEEKLFF
DNA: TGTGCCAGTAGTATGGCAGGGGAGGAAAAACTGTTTTTT